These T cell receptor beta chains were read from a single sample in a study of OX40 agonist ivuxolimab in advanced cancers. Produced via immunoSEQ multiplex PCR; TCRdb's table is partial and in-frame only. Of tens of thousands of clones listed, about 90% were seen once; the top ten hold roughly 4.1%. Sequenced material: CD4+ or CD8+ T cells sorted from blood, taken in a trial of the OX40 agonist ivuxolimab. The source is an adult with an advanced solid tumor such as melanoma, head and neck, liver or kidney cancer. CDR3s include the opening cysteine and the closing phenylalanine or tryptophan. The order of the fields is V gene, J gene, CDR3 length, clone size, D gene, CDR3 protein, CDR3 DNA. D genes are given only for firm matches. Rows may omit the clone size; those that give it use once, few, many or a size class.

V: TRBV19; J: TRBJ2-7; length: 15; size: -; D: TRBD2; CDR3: CASSSLAGPYGEQYF; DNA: TGTGCCAGTAGTAGCCTAGCGGGCCCGTATGGCGAGCAGTACTTC
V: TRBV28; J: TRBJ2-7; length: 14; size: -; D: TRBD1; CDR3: CASSLWTGNYEQYF; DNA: TGTGCCAGCAGTTTATGGACAGGGAACTACGAGCAGTACTTC
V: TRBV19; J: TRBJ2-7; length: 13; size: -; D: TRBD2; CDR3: CASGTSVTYEQYF; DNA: TGTGCCAGCGGGACTAGCGTGACCTACGAGCAGTACTTC
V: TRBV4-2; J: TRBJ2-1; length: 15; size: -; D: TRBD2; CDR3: CASSPTSANFNEQFF; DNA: TGTGCCAGCAGCCCTACTAGCGCGAACTTCAATGAGCAGTTCTTC
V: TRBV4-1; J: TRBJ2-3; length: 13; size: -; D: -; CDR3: CASSPRFTDTQYF; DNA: TGCGCCAGCAGCCCCCGGTTCACAGATACGCAGTATTTT
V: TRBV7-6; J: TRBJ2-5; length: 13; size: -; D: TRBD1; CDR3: CASSGDRAETQYF; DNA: TGTGCCAGCAGCGGGGACAGGGCAGAGACCCAGTACTTC
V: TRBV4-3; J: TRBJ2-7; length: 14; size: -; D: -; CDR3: CASSQDELAYEQYF; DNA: TGCGCCAGCAGCCAAGATGAACTCGCCTACGAGCAGTACTTC
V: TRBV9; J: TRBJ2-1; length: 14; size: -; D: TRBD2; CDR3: CASSVDGGSDEQFF; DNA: TGTGCCAGCAGCGTAGACGGCGGGAGTGATGAGCAGTTCTTC
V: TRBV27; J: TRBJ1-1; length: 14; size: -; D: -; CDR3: CASSFGGSGTEAFF; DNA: TGTGCCAGCAGTTTTGGCGGTTCGGGCACTGAAGCTTTCTTT
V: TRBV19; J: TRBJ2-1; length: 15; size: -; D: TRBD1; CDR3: CASSIGQGAPNEQFF; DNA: TGTGCCAGTAGTATTGGACAGGGGGCCCCGAATGAGCAGTTCTTC
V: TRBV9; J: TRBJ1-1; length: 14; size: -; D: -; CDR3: CASSPTELNTEAFF; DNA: TGTGCCAGCAGCCCGACAGAACTGAACACTGAAGCTTTCTTT
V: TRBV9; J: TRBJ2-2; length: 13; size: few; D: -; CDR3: CASSVDGGGELFF; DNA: TGTGCCAGCAGCGTAGATGGAGGCGGGGAGCTGTTTTTT
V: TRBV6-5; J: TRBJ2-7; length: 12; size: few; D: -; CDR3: CASSPGLHEQYF; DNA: TGTGCCAGCAGTCCCGGACTCCACGAGCAGTACTTC
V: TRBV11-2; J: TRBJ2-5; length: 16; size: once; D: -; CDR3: CASSLGTLTETETQYF; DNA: TGTGCCAGCAGCTTAGGGACCCTAACCGAAACGGAGACCCAGTACTTC
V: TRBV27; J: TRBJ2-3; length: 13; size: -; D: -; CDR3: CASSLLGEDTQYF; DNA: TGTGCCAGCAGTTTATTGGGGGAGGATACGCAGTATTTT
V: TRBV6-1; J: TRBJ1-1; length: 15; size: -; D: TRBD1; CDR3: CASSEGDRLNTEAFF; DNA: TGTGCCAGCAGTGAAGGGGACAGGTTGAACACTGAAGCTTTCTTT
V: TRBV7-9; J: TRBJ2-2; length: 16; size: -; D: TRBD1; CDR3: CASSPTGGMNTGELFF; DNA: TGTGCCAGCAGCCCGACAGGGGGCATGAACACCGGGGAGCTGTTTTTT
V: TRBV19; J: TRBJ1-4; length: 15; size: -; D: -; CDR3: CASSIGVALMEKLFF; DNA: TGTGCCAGTAGTATTGGGGTCGCATTAATGGAAAAACTGTTTTTT
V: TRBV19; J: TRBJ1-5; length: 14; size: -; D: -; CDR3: CASKTDYSNQPQHF; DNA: TGTGCCAGTAAAACGGATTATAGCAATCAGCCCCAGCATTTT
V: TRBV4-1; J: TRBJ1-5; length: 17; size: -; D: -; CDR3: CASSQEGYTTGNQPQHF; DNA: TGCGCCAGCAGCCAAGAGGGGTACACCACGGGCAATCAGCCCCAGCATTTT
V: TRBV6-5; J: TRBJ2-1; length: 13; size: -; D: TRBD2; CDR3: CASEQTSGGAQFF; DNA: TGTGCCAGCGAACAGACTAGCGGGGGGGCCCAGTTCTTC
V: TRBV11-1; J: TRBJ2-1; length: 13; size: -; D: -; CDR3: CASSLAGGLEQFF; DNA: TGTGCCAGCAGCTTAGCGGGAGGCCTTGAGCAGTTCTTC
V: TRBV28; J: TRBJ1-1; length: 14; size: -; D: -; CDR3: CASSWDPVNTEAFF; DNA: TGTGCCAGCAGTTGGGACCCCGTGAACACTGAAGCTTTCTTT
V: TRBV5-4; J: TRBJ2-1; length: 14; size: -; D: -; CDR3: CASSADWPYNEQFF; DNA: TGTGCCAGCAGCGCGGATTGGCCTTACAATGAGCAGTTCTTC
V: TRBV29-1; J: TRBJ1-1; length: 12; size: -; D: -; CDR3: CSVGTGLTEAFF; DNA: TGCAGCGTTGGTACAGGGCTAACTGAAGCTTTCTTT
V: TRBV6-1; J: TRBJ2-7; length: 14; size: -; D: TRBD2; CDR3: CASRLAGITYEQYF; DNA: TGTGCCAGCAGACTAGCGGGCATAACCTACGAGCAGTACTTC
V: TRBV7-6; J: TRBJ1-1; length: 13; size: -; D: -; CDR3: CASSLERGTEAFF; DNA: TGTGCCAGCAGCTTAGAACGGGGTACTGAAGCTTTCTTT
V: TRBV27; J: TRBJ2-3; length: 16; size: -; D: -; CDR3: CASSFKPPERTDTQYF; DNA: TGTGCCAGCAGTTTTAAGCCTCCGGAAAGAACAGATACGCAGTATTTT
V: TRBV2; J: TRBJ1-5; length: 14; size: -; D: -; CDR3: CASSHSLFNQPQHF; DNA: TGTGCCAGCAGTCACTCCTTATTCAATCAGCCCCAGCATTTT
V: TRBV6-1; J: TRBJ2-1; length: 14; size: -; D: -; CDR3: CASSVYRGRNEQFF; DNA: TGTGCCAGCAGTGTGTACCGCGGTCGTAATGAGCAGTTCTTC
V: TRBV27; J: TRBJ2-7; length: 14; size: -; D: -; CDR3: CASSFGPHSYEQYF; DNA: TGTGCCAGCAGTTTTGGACCTCACTCCTACGAGCAGTACTTC
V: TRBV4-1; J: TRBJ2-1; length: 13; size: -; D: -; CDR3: CASSQGWVNEQFF; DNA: TGCGCCAGCAGCCAAGGTTGGGTAAATGAGCAGTTCTTC
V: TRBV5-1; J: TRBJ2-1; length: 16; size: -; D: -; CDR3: CASSSQEWTAYNEQFF; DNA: TGCGCCAGCAGCTCCCAAGAGTGGACAGCCTACAATGAGCAGTTCTTC
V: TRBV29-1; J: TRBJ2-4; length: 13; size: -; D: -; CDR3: CSVVWQGENIQYF; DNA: TGCAGCGTTGTATGGCAGGGTGAAAACATTCAGTACTTC
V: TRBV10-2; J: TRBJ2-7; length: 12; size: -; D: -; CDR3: CASSDLTYEQYF; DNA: TGCGCCAGCAGTGACCTGACCTACGAGCAGTACTTC
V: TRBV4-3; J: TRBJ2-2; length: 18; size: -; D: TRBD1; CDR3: CASSPGPAGTGFSGELFF; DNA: TGCGCCAGCAGCCCCGGGCCCGCCGGGACAGGGTTTTCCGGGGAGCTGTTTTTT
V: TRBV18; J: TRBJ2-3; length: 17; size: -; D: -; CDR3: CASSPTLGAVDTDTQYF; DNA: TGTGCCAGCTCACCTACGTTGGGGGCCGTGGATACAGATACGCAGTATTTT
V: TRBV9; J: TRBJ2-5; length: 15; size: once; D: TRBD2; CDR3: CASSVERAGAETQYF; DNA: TGTGCCAGCAGCGTAGAGCGAGCGGGAGCAGAGACCCAGTACTTC